This entry features one T cell receptor beta chain sequence. What it binds is not known. The data stem from a study of vaccination and CD4 T cells after COVID-19. Cultured CD4+ T cells had their DNA profiled by the Oncomine TCR Beta short-read assay. The authors extracted genomic DNA from cultured CD4+ T cells. One entry per CDR3 protein, called by TCRdb with MiXCR from the PCR reads. The sample has over 9,000 distinct CDR3 sequences; about 39% are singletons. Treatment specified: roughly 11-day PBMC culture with coronavirus spike peptide pools or control peptides (ViraFEST assay). These CD4+ T cells came from an unexposed donor, sampled before the COVID-19 pandemic (2011-2018). Following expansion of antigen-specific T cells with peptide pools, ViraFEST then sequenced TCRs. After being plated at fewer than 2.5 million per well, PBMCs were cultured with about 10 IU/ml IL-2 and 8.5 to 10 ug/ml peptide pools.

Source material: CD4+ T cells from blood, cultured in vitro. The TCR comes from a human donor in good health.

CDR3 sequence (DNA): TGTGCCAGCAGTACCCTCAATCAGCCCCAGCATTTT. This codes for CASSTLNQPQHF. This rearrangement joins TRBV28 to TRBJ1-5; D gene uncertain. Germline assignment: CDR1 MDHEN and CDR2 SYDVKM. The CDR3 is made up of 12 amino acids. The V end lost 5 bases, the J end lost 3 bases, and 5 bases lay between the germline ends.